This T cell receptor beta chain is from a study of CD8 T cells in ankylosing spondylitis. Study-level points and caveats: Previously reported in reactive arthritis synovial fluid and blood were some of the motif variants.

This clonotype was detected many times. As yet, its antigen is unknown. TCRdb re-called the 5' RACE reads with MiXCR, one entry per CDR3 protein. The sample lists 250,000 to 400,000 distinct CDR3 sequences, roughly 11% occurring once. Trimming cost V 3 bases and J 7 bases; bases outside gene matches: 12. Germline values: CDR1 LGHNA, CDR2 YNFKEQ. This CDR3 has 16 residues. Material for sequencing was blood, either unsorted or a sorted T cell fraction (not recorded which). This receptor was taken from a female donor with ankylosing spondylitis or in good health (not recorded which). This sequence joins TRBV4-2 and TRBJ2-4, with 7 bases aligning to TRBD2. The CDR3 region is CASSHDGDYPMNIQYF. DNA for the CDR3: TGTGCCAGCAGCCATGACGGGGACTATCCCATGAACATTCAGTACTTC.